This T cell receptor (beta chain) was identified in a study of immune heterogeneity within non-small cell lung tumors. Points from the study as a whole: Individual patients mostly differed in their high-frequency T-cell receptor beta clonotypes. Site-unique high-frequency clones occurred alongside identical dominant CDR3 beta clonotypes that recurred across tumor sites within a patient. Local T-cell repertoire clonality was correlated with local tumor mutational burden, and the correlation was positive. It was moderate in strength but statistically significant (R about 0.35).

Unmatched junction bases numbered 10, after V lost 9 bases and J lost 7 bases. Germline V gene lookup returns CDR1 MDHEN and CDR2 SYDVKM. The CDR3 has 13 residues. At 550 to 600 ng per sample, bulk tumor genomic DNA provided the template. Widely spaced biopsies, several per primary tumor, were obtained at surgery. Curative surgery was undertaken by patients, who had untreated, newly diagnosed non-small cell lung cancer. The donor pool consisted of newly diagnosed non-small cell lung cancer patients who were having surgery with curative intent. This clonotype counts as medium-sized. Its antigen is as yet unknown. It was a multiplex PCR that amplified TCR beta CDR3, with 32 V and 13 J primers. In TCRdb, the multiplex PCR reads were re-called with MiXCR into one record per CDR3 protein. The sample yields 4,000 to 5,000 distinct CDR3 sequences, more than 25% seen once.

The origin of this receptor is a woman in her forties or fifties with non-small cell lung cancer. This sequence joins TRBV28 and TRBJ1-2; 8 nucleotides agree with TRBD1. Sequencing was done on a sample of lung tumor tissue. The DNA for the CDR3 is TGTGCCAGTTCGACGGACAGGGCGATTGGCTACACCTTC. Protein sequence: CASSTDRAIGYTF.